The TCR beta chain under discussion was sequenced for a study of shared clonotypes between healthy human individuals. The study's findings and limits: Blood was the only sampled material, and tissue repertoires likely differ. Sharing across four donors was highest in naive CD4 (approximately 5%) and lowest in memory CD8 (roughly 0.4%). Clonotype sharing levels among donors were expected to vary with sequencing depth.

Here immunoSEQ multiplex PCR was the method, and the copy in TCRdb shows in-frame clones only, minus some. The table shows fewer than 1.4 million clones, with 78% occurring only once. This CDR3 comprises 15 residues. CDR1 and CDR2 from the germline V gene are SGHRS and YFSETQ. V lost 4 bases, J lost 5 bases, and 16 bases lay in between. About this clone: Its cognate antigen is unknown.

The V gene is TRBV5-1, the J gene TRBJ1-5; D is possibly TRBD1 (6 bases). This TCR was recovered from a man aged 18 to 35 in good health. Some clones in this sample may be carry-over from other donors' samples. The sample comprised memory CD4+ T cells from PBMCs. The subset is: CD45RA-negative fraction. The CDR3 loop is CASSPGGQTHQPQHF. The CDR3 region has the DNA TGCGCCAGCAGCCCCGGCGGACAGACCCATCAGCCCCAGCATTTT. The whole variable domain, filled in from reference TRBV5-1 and TRBJ1-5, reads KAGVTQTPRYLIKTRGQQVTLSCSPISGHRSVSWYQQTPGQGLQFLFEYFSETQRNKGNFPGRFSGRQFSNSRSEMNVSTLELGDSALYLCASSPGGQTHQPQHFGDGTRLSIL.